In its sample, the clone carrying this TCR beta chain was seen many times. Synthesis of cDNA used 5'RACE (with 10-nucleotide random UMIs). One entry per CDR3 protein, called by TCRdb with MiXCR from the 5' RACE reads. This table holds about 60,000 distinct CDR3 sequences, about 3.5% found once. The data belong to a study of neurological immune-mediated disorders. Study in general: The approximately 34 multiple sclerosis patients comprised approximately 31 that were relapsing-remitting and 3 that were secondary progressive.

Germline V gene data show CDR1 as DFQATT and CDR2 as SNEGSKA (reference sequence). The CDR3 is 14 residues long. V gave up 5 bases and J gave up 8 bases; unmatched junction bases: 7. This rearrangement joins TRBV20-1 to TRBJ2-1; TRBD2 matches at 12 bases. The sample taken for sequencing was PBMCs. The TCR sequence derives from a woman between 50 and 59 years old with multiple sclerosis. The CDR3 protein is CSAPTSGRKYEQFF. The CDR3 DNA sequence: TGCAGTGCTCCAACTAGCGGGAGGAAGTATGAGCAGTTCTTC.